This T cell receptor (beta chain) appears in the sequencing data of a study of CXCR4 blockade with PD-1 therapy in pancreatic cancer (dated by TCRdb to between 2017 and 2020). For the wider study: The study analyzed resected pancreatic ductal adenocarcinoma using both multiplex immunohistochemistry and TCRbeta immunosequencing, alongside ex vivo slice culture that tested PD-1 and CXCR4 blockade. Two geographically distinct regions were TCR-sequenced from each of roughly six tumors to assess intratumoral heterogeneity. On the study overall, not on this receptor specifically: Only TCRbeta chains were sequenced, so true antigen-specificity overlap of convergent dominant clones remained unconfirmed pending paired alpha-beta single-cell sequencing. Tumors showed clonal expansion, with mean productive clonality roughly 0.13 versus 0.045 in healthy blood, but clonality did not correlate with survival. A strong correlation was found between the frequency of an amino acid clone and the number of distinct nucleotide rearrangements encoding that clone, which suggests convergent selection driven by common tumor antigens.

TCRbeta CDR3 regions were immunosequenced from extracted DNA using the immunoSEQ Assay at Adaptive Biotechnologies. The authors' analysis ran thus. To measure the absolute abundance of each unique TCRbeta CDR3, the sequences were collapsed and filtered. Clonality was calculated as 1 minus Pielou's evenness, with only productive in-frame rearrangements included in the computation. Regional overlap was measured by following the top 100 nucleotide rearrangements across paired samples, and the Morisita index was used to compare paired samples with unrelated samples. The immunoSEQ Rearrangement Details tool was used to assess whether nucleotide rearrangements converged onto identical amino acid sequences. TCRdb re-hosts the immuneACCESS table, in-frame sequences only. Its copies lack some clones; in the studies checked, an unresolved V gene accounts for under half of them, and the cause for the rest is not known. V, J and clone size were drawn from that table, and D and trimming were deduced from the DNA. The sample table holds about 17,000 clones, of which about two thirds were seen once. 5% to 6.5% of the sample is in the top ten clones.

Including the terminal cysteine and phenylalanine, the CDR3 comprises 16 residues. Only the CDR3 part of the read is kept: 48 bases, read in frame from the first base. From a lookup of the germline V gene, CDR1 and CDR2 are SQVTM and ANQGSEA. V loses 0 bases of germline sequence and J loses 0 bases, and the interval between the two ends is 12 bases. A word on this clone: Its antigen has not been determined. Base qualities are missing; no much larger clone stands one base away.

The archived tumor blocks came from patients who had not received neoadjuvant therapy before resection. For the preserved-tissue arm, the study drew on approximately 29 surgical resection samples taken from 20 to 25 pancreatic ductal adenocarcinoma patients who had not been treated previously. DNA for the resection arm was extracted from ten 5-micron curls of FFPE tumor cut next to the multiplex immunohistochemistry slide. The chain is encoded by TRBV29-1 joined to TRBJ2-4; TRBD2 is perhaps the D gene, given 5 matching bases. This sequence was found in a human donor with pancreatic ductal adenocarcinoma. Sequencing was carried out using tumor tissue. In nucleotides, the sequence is TGCAGCGTTGAAGATGAGGGCCAGCCAGCCAAAAACATTCAGTACTTC. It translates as CSVEDEGQPAKNIQYF.